The rows below give T cell receptor beta chains drawn from one sample of a study of T cells in localized non-small cell lung cancer. Produced via immunoSEQ multiplex PCR; TCRdb's table is partial and in-frame only. The table shows 25,000 or so clones, with 85% to 90% occurring only once. Sequencing used PBMCs, obtained before any cancer treatment. These TCRs come from a man aged 40-75 years with stage II lung adenocarcinoma. The CDR3 runs from the conserved cysteine through the conserved F or W. Fields, in order: J gene, clone size, D gene, V gene, CDR3 protein, CDR3 DNA. A D gene is named only where the DNA matches it firmly. The size field is filled for only some rows; it gives once, few, many or a size class.

TRBJ2-3 . . TRBV6-6 CASSFGSLGGTQYF TGTGCCAGCAGTTTCGGGTCTCTCGGCGGTACGCAGTATTTT
TRBJ1-2 . . TRBV5-1 CASSFSGEPGGYTF TGCGCCAGCAGCTTCTCAGGGGAGCCGGGTGGCTACACCTTC
TRBJ2-2 . TRBD1 TRBV6-4 CASSGTGDTGELFF TGTGCCAGCAGCGGGACAGGGGACACCGGGGAGCTGTTTTTT
TRBJ2-2 . . TRBV5-1 CASSTFTENTGELFF TGCGCCAGCAGCACTTTCACAGAAAACACCGGGGAGCTGTTTTTT
TRBJ1-1 . . TRBV28 CASSLFGGNTEAFF TGTGCCAGCAGTTTATTCGGGGGGAACACTGAAGCTTTCTTT
TRBJ1-4 . . TRBV9 CASSVTPATNEKLFF TGTGCCAGCAGCGTAACACCTGCAACTAATGAAAAACTGTTTTTT
TRBJ2-7 few TRBD1 TRBV11-1 CASGGQGSYEQYF TGTGCCAGCGGCGGACAGGGCTCCTACGAGCAGTACTTC
TRBJ2-1 once TRBD2 TRBV14 CASSPQTGGYNEQFF TGTGCCAGCAGCCCTCAAACGGGAGGATACAATGAGCAGTTCTTC
TRBJ2-1 . . TRBV7-3 CASSLSPNEQFF TGTGCCAGCAGCTTAAGCCCCAATGAGCAGTTCTTC
TRBJ2-1 . . TRBV6-5 CASRGGFSYNEQFF TGTGCCAGCCGGGGCGGGTTCTCCTACAATGAGCAGTTCTTC
TRBJ2-7 . . TRBV30 CAWSVSYYEQYF TGTGCCTGGAGTGTATCCTACTACGAGCAGTACTTC
TRBJ1-2 . . TRBV28 CASSSGSLNYGYTF TGTGCCAGCAGTTCCGGGAGCTTAAACTATGGCTACACCTTC